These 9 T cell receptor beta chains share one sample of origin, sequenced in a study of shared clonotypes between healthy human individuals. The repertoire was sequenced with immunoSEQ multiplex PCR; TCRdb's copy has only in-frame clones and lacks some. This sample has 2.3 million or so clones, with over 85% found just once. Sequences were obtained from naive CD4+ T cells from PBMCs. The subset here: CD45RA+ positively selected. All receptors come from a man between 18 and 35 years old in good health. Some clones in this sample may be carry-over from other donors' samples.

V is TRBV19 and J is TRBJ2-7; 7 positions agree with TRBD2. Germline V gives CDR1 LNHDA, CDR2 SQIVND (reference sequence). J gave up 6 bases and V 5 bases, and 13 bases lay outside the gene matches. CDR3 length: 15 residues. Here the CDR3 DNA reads TGTGCCAGTAGTCCCAAGGGAGGGGATTCAGGCGAGCAGTACTTC. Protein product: CASSPKGGDSGEQYF. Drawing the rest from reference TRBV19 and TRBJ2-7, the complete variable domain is DGGITQSPKYLFRKEGQNVTLSCEQNLNHDAMYWYRQDPGQGLRLIYYSQIVNDFQKGDIAEGYSVSREKKESFPLTVTSAQKNPTAFYLCASSPKGGDSGEQYFGPGTRLTVT.

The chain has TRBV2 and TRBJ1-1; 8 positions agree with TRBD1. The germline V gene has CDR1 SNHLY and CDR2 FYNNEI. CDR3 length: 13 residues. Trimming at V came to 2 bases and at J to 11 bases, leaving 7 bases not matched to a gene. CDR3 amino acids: CASSERTGWDAFF. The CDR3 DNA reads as TGTGCCAGCAGTGAACGGACAGGGTGGGACGCTTTCTTT. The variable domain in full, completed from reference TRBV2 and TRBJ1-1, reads EPEVTQTPSHQVTQMGQEVILRCVPISNHLYFYWYRQILGQKVEFLVSFYNNEISEKSEIFDDQFSVERPDGSNFTLKIRSTKLEDSAMYFCASSERTGWDAFFGQGTRLTVV.

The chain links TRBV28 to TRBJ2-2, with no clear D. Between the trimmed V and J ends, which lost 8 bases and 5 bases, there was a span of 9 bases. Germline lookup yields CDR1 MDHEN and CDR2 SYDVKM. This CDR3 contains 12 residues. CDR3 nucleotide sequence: TGTGCCAGCCCAGGTCCTACCGGGGAGCTGTTTTTT. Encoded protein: CASPGPTGELFF.

CDR3 loop: CASSPPTGNTGELFF. CDR3 nucleotide sequence: TGTGCCAGCAGCCCCCCGACAGGGAACACCGGGGAGCTGTTTTTT. The genes are TRBV5-4 and TRBJ2-2, with TRBD1 as a possible D gene (6 bases). V lost 4 bases and J lost 1, with 11 bases in between. The CDR3 loop spans 15 amino acids. Per germline, CDR1 SGHNT and CDR2 YYREEE (reference sequence).

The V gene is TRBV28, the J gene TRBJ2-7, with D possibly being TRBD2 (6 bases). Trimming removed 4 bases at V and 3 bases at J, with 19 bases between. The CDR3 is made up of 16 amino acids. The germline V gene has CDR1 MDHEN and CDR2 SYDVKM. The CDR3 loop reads CASSSSSSSDYYEQYF. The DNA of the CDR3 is TGTGCCAGCAGTTCGTCCTCTTCCTCGGACTACTACGAGCAGTACTTC.

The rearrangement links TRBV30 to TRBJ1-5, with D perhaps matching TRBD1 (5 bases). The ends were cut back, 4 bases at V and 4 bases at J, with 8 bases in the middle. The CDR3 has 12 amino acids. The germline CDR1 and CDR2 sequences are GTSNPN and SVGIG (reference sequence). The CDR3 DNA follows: TGTGCCTGGACGCAGGGTAATCAGCCCCAGCATTTT. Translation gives CAWTQGNQPQHF.

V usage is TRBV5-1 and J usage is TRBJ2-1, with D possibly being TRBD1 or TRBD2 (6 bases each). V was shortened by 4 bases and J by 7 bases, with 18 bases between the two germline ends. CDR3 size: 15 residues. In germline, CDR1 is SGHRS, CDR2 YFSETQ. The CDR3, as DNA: TGCGCCAGCAGCACGGGGGCCCGGTTTTCGAATGAGCAGTTCTTC. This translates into CASSTGARFSNEQFF.

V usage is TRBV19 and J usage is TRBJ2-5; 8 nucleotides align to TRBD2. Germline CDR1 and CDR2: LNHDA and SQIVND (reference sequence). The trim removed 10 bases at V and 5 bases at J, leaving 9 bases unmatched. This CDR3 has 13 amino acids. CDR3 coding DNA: TGTGCCACGGAGCGGGGGCCAAGGGAGACCCAGTACTTC. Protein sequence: CATERGPRETQYF.

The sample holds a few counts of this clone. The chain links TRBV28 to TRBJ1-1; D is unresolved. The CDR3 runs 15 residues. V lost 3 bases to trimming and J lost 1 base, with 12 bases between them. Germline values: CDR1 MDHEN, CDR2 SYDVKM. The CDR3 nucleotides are TGTGCCAGCAGTTTGACTGGGTTGGGGAACACTGAAGCTTTCTTT. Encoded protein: CASSLTGLGNTEAFF.